The rows below give T cell receptor beta chains drawn from one sample of a study of blood T cell repertoires in COVID-19. The method was immunoSEQ multiplex PCR; TCRdb's version includes in-frame clones alone and lacks a portion of them. There are 97,000 or so clones in the sample; approximately 90% occur only once, and about 5% lies in the top ten. Input material: peripheral blood. The receptors here all came from a man aged 50-60 years with acute or convalescent COVID-19. CDR3s include the opening cysteine and the closing phenylalanine or tryptophan. The D gene is left open where the match is weak. For some rows the clone size is stated as once, few or many, or as a class when expanded; others skip it.

clone size	J gene	V gene	D gene	CDR3 protein	CDR3 DNA
-	TRBJ2-7	TRBV12-1	-	CASSFGFRDRVHEQYF	TGTGCCAGCAGCTTCGGTTTCCGGGACAGGGTCCACGAGCAGTACTTC
-	TRBJ2-1	TRBV7-2	TRBD2	CASSLGLAGDGNEQFF	TGTGCCAGCAGCTTGGGACTAGCGGGAGACGGAAATGAGCAGTTCTTC
-	TRBJ2-7	TRBV7-2	-	CASSLVSGVNAYEQYF	TGTGCCAGCAGCTTAGTGTCGGGAGTGAATGCCTACGAGCAGTACTTC
-	TRBJ2-3	TRBV10-3	-	CAISESTSTDTQYF	TGTGCCATCAGTGAGTCTACTAGCACAGATACGCAGTATTTT
-	TRBJ2-7	TRBV4-3	TRBD2	CASSQGLADYYEQYF	TGCGCCAGCAGCCAAGGCCTAGCGGACTACTACGAGCAGTACTTC
-	TRBJ2-3	TRBV6-5	-	CASSSDFGSPDTQYF	TGTGCCAGCAGTTCCGATTTTGGTAGCCCAGATACGCAGTATTTT
-	TRBJ2-1	TRBV4-3	TRBD2	CASSRGTSGRPPYNEQFF	TGCGCCAGCAGCCGAGGGACTAGCGGGAGACCCCCCTACAATGAGCAGTTCTTC
-	TRBJ1-1	TRBV5-1	TRBD1	CASSLRGQGNTEAFF	TGCGCCAGCAGCCTACGGGGACAGGGGAACACTGAAGCTTTCTTT
-	TRBJ2-3	TRBV9	-	CASSVATATFPFQSTDTQYF	TGTGCCAGCAGCGTAGCGACGGCGACTTTTCCTTTTCAAAGCACAGATACGCAGTATTTT
-	TRBJ2-1	TRBV2	TRBD2	CASRGSGTSYNEQFF	TGTGCCAGCAGGGGTAGCGGGACCTCCTACAATGAGCAGTTCTTC
-	TRBJ2-7	TRBV6-1	-	CASSEAWRVEYEQYF	TGTGCCAGCAGTGAAGCATGGAGGGTAGAGTACGAGCAGTACTTC
-	TRBJ1-2	TRBV10-3	TRBD1	CAINAGQDYGYTF	TGTGCCATCAACGCGGGACAGGACTATGGCTACACCTTC
-	TRBJ2-7	TRBV11-2	TRBD1	CASRPRQGASNEQYF	TGTGCCAGCAGACCAAGACAGGGGGCCTCTAACGAGCAGTACTTC
-	TRBJ2-2	TRBV7-2	TRBD1	CASSLGRGQGLNTGELFF	TGTGCCAGCAGCTTAGGTCGGGGACAGGGCCTGAACACCGGGGAGCTGTTTTTT
-	TRBJ1-2	TRBV7-2	-	CASSLGPTGYGYTF	TGTGCCAGCAGCTTAGGGCCCACGGGGTATGGCTACACCTTC
-	TRBJ2-3	TRBV29-1	-	CSVHRDSTDTQYF	TGCAGCGTCCACAGGGACAGCACAGATACGCAGTATTTT
-	TRBJ2-7	TRBV5-1	TRBD2	CASSFGLAGSSYEQYF	TGCGCCAGCAGCTTTGGGCTAGCGGGGAGCTCCTACGAGCAGTACTTC
once	TRBJ1-5	TRBV30	-	CAWSVEQSNQPQHF	TGTGCCTGGAGTGTAGAACAGAGCAATCAGCCCCAGCATTTT
-	TRBJ2-2	TRBV19	TRBD2	CATTERENTGELFF	TGTGCCACCACGGAGCGGGAGAACACCGGGGAGCTGTTTTTT
-	TRBJ1-3	TRBV7-9	-	CASSEEGGNTIYF	TGTGCCAGCAGCGAAGAGGGAGGAAACACCATATATTTT
-	TRBJ1-2	TRBV25-1	TRBD1	CASSPGTGGSGYTF	TGTGCCAGCAGTCCCGGGACAGGGGGCTCTGGCTACACCTTC
-	TRBJ1-1	TRBV5-1	-	CASSLPGLGTEAFF	TGCGCCAGCAGCTTGCCGGGACTGGGCACTGAAGCTTTCTTT
-	TRBJ1-2	TRBV5-1	-	CASSLGSNSIYGYTF	TGCGCCAGCAGCTTGGGCTCGAACTCGATCTATGGCTACACCTTC
-	TRBJ1-1	TRBV30	-	CAWSVSGGTEAFF	TGTGCCTGGAGTGTATCCGGGGGCACTGAAGCTTTCTTT
-	TRBJ1-5	TRBV19	TRBD1	CASSTPPGTGRSRQPQHF	TGTGCCAGTAGTACCCCCCCGGGGACAGGGAGGAGTCGTCAGCCCCAGCATTTT
-	TRBJ2-3	TRBV5-6	-	CASKSRSTQYF	TGTGCCAGCAAAAGTCGCAGTACGCAGTATTTT